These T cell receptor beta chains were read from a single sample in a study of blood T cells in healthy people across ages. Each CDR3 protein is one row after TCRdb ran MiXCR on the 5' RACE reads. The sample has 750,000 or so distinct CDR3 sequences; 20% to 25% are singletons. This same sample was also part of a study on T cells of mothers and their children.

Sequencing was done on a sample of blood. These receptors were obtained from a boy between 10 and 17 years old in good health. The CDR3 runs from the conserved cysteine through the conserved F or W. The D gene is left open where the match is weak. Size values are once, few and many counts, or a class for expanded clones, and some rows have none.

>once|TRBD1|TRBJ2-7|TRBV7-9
CASSLQGAADEQYF
TGTGCCAGTAGCTTACAGGGGGCGGCGGACGAGCAGTACTTC
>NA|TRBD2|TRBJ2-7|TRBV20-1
CSALTSGTYEQYF
TGCAGCGCCCTGACTAGCGGGACCTACGAGCAGTACTTC
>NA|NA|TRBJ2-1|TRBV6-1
CASSQMGGALSYEQFF
TGTGCCAGCAGTCAGATGGGGGGGGCTTTATCTTATGAGCAGTTCTTC
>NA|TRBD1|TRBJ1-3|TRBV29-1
CSAREGQGGNTIYF
TGCAGCGCCCGTGAGGGACAGGGAGGAAACACCATATATTTT
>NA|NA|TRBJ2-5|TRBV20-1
CSARVPGPRGTQYF
TGCAGTGCTAGAGTCCCCGGACCGAGGGGGACCCAGTACTTC
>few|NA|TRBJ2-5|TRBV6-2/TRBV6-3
CASSYSLVGETQYF
TGTGCCAGCAGTTACAGTTTGGTTGGAGAGACCCAGTACTTC
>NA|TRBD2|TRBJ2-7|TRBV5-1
CASSLGAGAAYEQYF
TGCGCCAGCAGCTTGGGGGCGGGAGCGGCATACGAGCAGTACTTC
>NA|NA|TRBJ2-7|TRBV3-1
CASSQMMVGSYEQYF
TGTGCCAGCAGCCAAATGATGGTGGGCTCCTACGAGCAGTACTTC
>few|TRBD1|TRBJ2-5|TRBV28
CASSSPGQGLTETQYF
TGTGCCAGCAGTTCCCCGGGACAGGGGTTGACGGAGACCCAGTACTTC
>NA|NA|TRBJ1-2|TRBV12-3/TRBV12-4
CASSPPRAEDYGYTF
TGTGCCAGCAGTCCACCTCGGGCGGAGGACTATGGCTACACCTTC
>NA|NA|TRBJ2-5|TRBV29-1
CSVAVGEETQYF
TGCAGCGTCGCCGTGGGTGAGGAGACCCAGTACTTC
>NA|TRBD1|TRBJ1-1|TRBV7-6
CASSLAVQGANTEAFF
TGTGCCAGCAGCTTAGCAGTACAGGGGGCGAACACTGAAGCTTTCTTT
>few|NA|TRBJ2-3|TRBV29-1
CSVTRGTDTQYF
TGCAGCGTTACCAGGGGCACAGATACGCAGTATTTT
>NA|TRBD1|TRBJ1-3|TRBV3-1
CASSQVGTGSFSGNTIYF
TGTGCCAGCAGCCAAGTGGGGACAGGGTCATTCTCTGGAAACACCATATATTTT
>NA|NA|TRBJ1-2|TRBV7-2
CASSPSPGLGYGYTF
TGTGCCAGCAGCCCAAGTCCGGGGCTAGGCTATGGCTACACCTTC
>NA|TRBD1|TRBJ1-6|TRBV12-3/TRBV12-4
CASRTGGFSPLHF
TGTGCCAGCCGGACAGGGGGCTTTTCACCCCTCCACTTT
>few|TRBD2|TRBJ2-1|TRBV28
CASSFERGSSYNEQFF
TGTGCCAGCAGTTTTGAGCGGGGAAGCTCCTACAATGAGCAGTTCTTC
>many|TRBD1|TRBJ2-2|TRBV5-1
CASSSGTGAATHLNTGELFF
TGCGCCAGCAGCTCGGGGACAGGGGCGGCTACACACCTAAACACCGGGGAGCTGTTTTTT
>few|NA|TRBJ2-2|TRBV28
CASCRNTGELFF
TGTGCCAGCTGTCGAAACACCGGGGAGCTGTTTTTT
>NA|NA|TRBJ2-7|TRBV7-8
CASSITRYEQYF
TGTGCCAGCAGCATTACAAGATACGAGCAGTACTTC
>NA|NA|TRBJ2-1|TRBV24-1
CAASDFRQVWFF
TGTGCCGCCAGTGATTTTCGGCAGGTTTGGTTCTTC
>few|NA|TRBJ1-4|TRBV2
CASSNLGEANEKLFF
TGTGCCAGCAGTAACCTTGGCGAGGCTAATGAAAAACTGTTTTTT
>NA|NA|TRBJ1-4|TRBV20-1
CSARDLRVPGSTNEKLFF
TGCAGTGCTAGAGATTTAAGGGTCCCGGGGTCAACTAATGAAAAACTGTTTTTT
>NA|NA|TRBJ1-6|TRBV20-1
CSARQSNSPLHF
TGCAGTGCTAGGCAGTCCAATTCACCCCTCCACTTT
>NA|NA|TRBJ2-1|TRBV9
CASSVEGARLNEQFF
TGTGCCAGCAGCGTGGAGGGAGCCCGGCTCAATGAGCAGTTCTTC